What follows are 29 T cell receptor beta chains derived from one specimen sequenced in a study of blood T cell repertoires in COVID-19 (dated by TCRdb to the early 2020s). Libraries came from the immunoSEQ multiplex PCR assay. Here the immuneACCESS table is served through TCRdb, limited to in-frame sequences with V and J called. Missing clones are a known gap in these copies; in checked studies unresolved V genes cover under half, and the rest lacks a known reason. Across this sample there are roughly 190,000 clones, with 80% to 85% seen only once. Clones ranked in the top ten supply under 7.5% of the sample. Sequencing input: peripheral blood. The origin of the receptors is a woman aged 40 to 50 with acute or convalescent COVID-19.

The gene calls are TRBV5-5 and TRBJ2-5, with a tentative D call TRBD1 (5 bases). The V and J ends lost 2 bases and 5 bases respectively, with 13 bases between them. CDR1 SGHKS and CDR2 YYEKEE come from the germline V gene (reference sequence). This CDR3 has 14 amino acids. The CDR3 spells CASSFSGNGETQYF. The CDR3 DNA reads TGTGCCAGCAGCTTTTCAGGGAATGGGGAGACCCAGTACTTC.

This chain connects TRBV3-1 (or the pseudogene TRBV3-2) to TRBJ2-3; 10 nucleotides align to TRBD2. V was clipped by 3 bases and J by 6 bases; unmatched bases: 9. CDR1 LGHDT and CDR2 YNNKEL come from the germline V gene (reference sequence). The length of the CDR3 is 16 residues. CDR3 residues: CASSQVPAGGSDTQYF. CDR3 sequence (DNA): TGTGCCAGCAGCCAGGTTCCAGCGGGAGGGTCCGATACGCAGTATTTT.

The genes are TRBV24-1 and TRBJ2-3, with 7 bases aligning to TRBD2. Germline CDR1 reads KGHDR; CDR2 reads SFDVKD. The CDR3 spans 15 residues. Trimming at V came to 3 bases and at J to 3 bases, leaving 5 bases not matched to a gene. In nucleotides, the CDR3 is TGTGCCACCAGTGATGGAGCGGGAATTACAGATACGCAGTATTTT. Its translation is CATSDGAGITDTQYF.

V gene TRBV6-5 combines with J gene TRBJ2-5; 7 positions match TRBD1. The CDR3 length is 14 residues. V dropped 9 bases and J dropped 2; count of bases not matched to a gene: 9. CDR1 and CDR2 from the germline V gene are MNHEY and SVGAGI. As DNA, the CDR3 is TGTGCCAGTCACCGGGACAGCCTGCAAGAGACCCAGTACTTC. It yields the protein CASHRDSLQETQYF.

V and J are TRBV10-1 and TRBJ1-6; D perhaps matches TRBD1 (6 bases). Germline V lookup: CDR1 WNHNN, CDR2 SYGVQD (reference sequence). CDR3 length: 15 amino acids. Trimming left V 9 bases short and J 0 bases short, with 12 bases between. Here the CDR3 reads CARIRGSSYNSPLHF. Here the CDR3 DNA reads TGCGCCAGGATCAGGGGCTCCTCCTATAATTCACCCCTCCACTTT.

V and J are TRBV18 and TRBJ1-2; 10 positions agree with TRBD1. CDR3 length equals 15 residues. The V segment lost 3 bases and the J segment 7 bases; nucleotides outside the gene matches: 8. In germline, CDR1 is KGHSH, CDR2 LQKENI. The CDR3 bases are TGTGCCAGCTCACCCTCCCGGGACAGGGGCCCTGGCTACACCTTC. Translating it yields CASSPSRDRGPGYTF.

This sequence joins TRBV6-1 and TRBJ2-5; D possibly corresponds to TRBD2 (6 bases). In germline, CDR1 is MNHNS, CDR2 SASEGT. The CDR3 is 18 residues long. V was clipped by 4 bases and J by 2 bases, with 23 bases between them. CDR3 DNA: TGTGCCAGCAGTGGGGCTGCCTTGGGCGGGGCCCGTCAAGAGACCCAGTACTTC. It yields the protein CASSGAALGGARQETQYF.

The chain links TRBV28 to TRBJ1-4; a weak D match, TRBD1 (5 bases). V lost 7 bases and J 7 bases, leaving 10 bases between the germline ends. CDR1 is MDHEN, CDR2 SYDVKM, per germline. The CDR3 consists of 12 residues. The CDR3 coding sequence is TGTGCCAGCACCGGGGGGGGTGAAAAACTGTTTTTT. Translating gives CASTGGGEKLFF.

The chain uses TRBV6-1 and TRBJ1-1; D possibly corresponds to TRBD1 (6 bases). From germline, CDR1 is MNHNS and CDR2 SASEGT. The CDR3 is 16 amino acids. The germline V and J ends were trimmed by 2 bases and 2 bases, with 15 bases remaining between them. Here the CDR3 reads CASSELGGGLNTEAFF. The DNA of the CDR3 is TGTGCCAGCAGTGAATTAGGGGGGGGCCTAAACACTGAAGCTTTCTTT.

This clone appeared once. The chain joins TRBV12-5 to TRBJ1-2; D may be TRBD1 (6 bases). The V gene lost 5 bases and the J gene lost 3 bases, with 13 bases spanning the gap. Germline lookup yields CDR1 LGHNT and CDR2 FRNRAP. The CDR3 contains 14 residues. For the CDR3, the DNA is TGTGCTAGTGGTACTCAGGGGCCTGACTATGGCTACACCTTC. Its translation: CASGTQGPDYGYTF.

The chain employs TRBV29-1 and TRBJ1-2; D call uncertain. The CDR3 runs to 12 residues. Per the germline V gene, CDR1 is SQVTM and CDR2 is ANQGSEA. Trimming removed 4 bases from V and 7 bases from J, with 13 bases in between. The CDR3 region is CSVAGRESGYTF. As DNA, the CDR3 is TGCAGCGTTGCCGGCCGGGAAAGTGGCTACACCTTC. The whole variable domain, remainder taken from reference TRBV29-1 and TRBJ1-2, is SAVISQKPSRDICQRGTSLTIQCQVDSQVTMMFWYRQQPGQSLTLIATANQGSEATYESGFVIDKFPISRPNLTFSTLTVSNMSPEDSSIYLCSVAGRESGYTFGSGTRLTVV.

The chain is built from TRBV19 and TRBJ1-1; a weak D match, TRBD1 (6 bases). Trimming pared 3 bases from V and 1 base from J, leaving 9 bases between. Germline V gene data show CDR1 as LNHDA and CDR2 as SQIVND (reference sequence). This CDR3 region has 14 residues. Here the CDR3 reads CASSMAGANTEAFF. The CDR3, as DNA: TGTGCCAGTAGTATGGCAGGGGCGAACACTGAAGCTTTCTTT.

This clone was detected only a few times. V and J are TRBV5-6 and TRBJ2-1, with TRBD2 matching 7 bases. Trimming removed 0 bases from V and 8 bases from J; junction bases left unmatched: 5. Germline V gene lookup returns CDR1 SGHDT and CDR2 YYEEEE. The CDR3 is made up of 14 amino acids. The CDR3 nucleotides read TGTGCCAGCAGCTTGGCCCCAGCGGGATATGAGCAGTTCTTC. Encoded protein: CASSLAPAGYEQFF.

This chain joins TRBV13 and TRBJ2-2; TRBD2 matches at 8 bases. The CDR3 covers 15 residues. Germline-derived CDR1 and CDR2 are PRHDT and FYEKMQ (reference sequence). J lost 0 bases, V lost 6 bases, and 3 bases had no gene match. DNA for the CDR3: TGTGCCAGCAGACGCGGGGGGACGAACACCGGGGAGCTGTTTTTT. It codes for CASRRGGTNTGELFF.

The CDR3 coding sequence is TGTGCCAGCAGTCCCGCGGGACAGGGCCCCTACGAGCAGTACTTC. Translating gives CASSPAGQGPYEQYF. The J gene is TRBJ2-7, the V gene TRBV28, with 9 nucleotides matching TRBD1. With V trimmed by 5 bases and J by 2 bases, 7 bases remained unmatched. Germline CDR1 is MDHEN and CDR2 is SYDVKM. The CDR3 runs to 15 residues.

The J gene is TRBJ2-1, the V gene TRBV6-6; TRBD2 matches at 12 bases. The CDR3 covers 19 residues. The germline V gene has CDR1 MNHNY and CDR2 SVGAGI (reference sequence). The V gene end was trimmed by 5 bases and the J gene end by 0 bases; junction bases not matched to a gene: 11. CDR3 DNA: TGTGCCAGCAGTCCCAAAGTGGCTAGCGGGGGGGGCTCCTACAATGAGCAGTTCTTC. Protein: CASSPKVASGGGSYNEQFF.

V and J are TRBV21-1 and TRBJ1-6; whether TRBD1, the table's D call, matches the DNA was not checked. TRBV21-1 constitutes a pseudogene. There are 15 residues in the CDR3. The CDR3 region has the DNA TGTGCCAGCAGCCCACAGGGGTTCGGGAATTCACCCCTCCACTTT. Encoded protein: CASSPQGFGNSPLHF.

The J gene is TRBJ1-2, the V gene TRBV11-2; D is ambiguous. CDR3 length: 15 residues. Germline assignment: CDR1 SGHAT and CDR2 FQNNGV. The ends were cut back, 2 bases at V and 4 bases at J, with 14 bases in the middle. The CDR3 DNA follows: TGTGCCAGCAGCTTACCGGGGAGCATAGGCTATGGCTACACCTTC. It specifies CASSLPGSIGYGYTF.

The chain links TRBV6-5 to TRBJ1-2, with 8 bases identical to TRBD1. With V trimmed by 2 bases and J by 4 bases, 3 bases remained unmatched. This CDR3 has 14 residues. From germline, CDR1 is MNHEY and CDR2 SVGAGI. CDR3 residues: CASSYQGATYGYTF. The CDR3 DNA sequence: TGTGCCAGCAGTTACCAGGGGGCAACCTATGGCTACACCTTC.

This chain connects TRBV7-2 to TRBJ1-6; weak D call: TRBD1 (6 bases). Per germline, CDR1 SGHTA and CDR2 FQGNSA. V was trimmed by 4 bases and J by 10 bases, leaving 20 bases between them. This CDR3 contains 16 residues. CDR3 region: CASSSHVYGQGSPLHF. The CDR3 DNA is TGTGCCAGCAGCTCCCACGTATATGGGCAGGGGTCACCCCTCCACTTT.

V gene TRBV7-6 combines with J gene TRBJ2-7; a weak D match, TRBD2 (7 bases). V lost 3 bases to trimming and J lost 2 bases, with 17 bases between them. The CDR3 runs 16 residues. The germline CDR1 and CDR2 sequences are SGHVS and FNYEAQ. The CDR3 sequence: CASSFGGLGLPYEQYF. DNA for the CDR3: TGTGCCAGCAGCTTCGGGGGGCTCGGTTTGCCCTACGAGCAGTACTTC.

The CDR3 here is CASSATGEEEKLFF. CDR3 bases: TGTGCCAGCAGCGCGACAGGGGAGGAAGAAAAACTGTTTTTT. This chain uses TRBV7-3 with TRBJ1-4; 8 bases align to TRBD1. CDR1 SGHTA and CDR2 FQGTGA come from the germline V gene. The CDR3 spans 14 residues. V was clipped by 5 bases and J by 8 bases; unmatched bases: 7. Drawing the rest from reference TRBV7-3 and TRBJ1-4, the complete variable domain is GAGVSQTPSNKVTEKGKYVELRCDPISGHTALYWYRQSLGQGPEFLIYFQGTGAADDSGLPNDRFFAVRPEGSVSTLKIQRTERGDSAVYLCASSATGEEEKLFFGSGTQLSVL.

This chain uses TRBV7-9 with TRBJ1-3; D unresolved. In germline, CDR1 is SEHNR, CDR2 FQNEAQ (reference sequence). V was cut by 5 bases and J by 5 bases, with 13 bases left in between. The length of the CDR3 is 14 residues. CDR3 in amino acids: CASSPLMGRNTIYF. The CDR3 DNA reads TGTGCCAGCAGCCCCCTAATGGGCAGAAACACCATATATTTT.

This rearrangement joins TRBV28 to TRBJ1-1, with D perhaps TRBD1 (6 bases). Germline CDR1 MDHEN, CDR2 SYDVKM. This CDR3 spans 16 amino acids. V shed 5 bases and J shed 0 bases, with 16 bases lying between them. The CDR3 loop reads CASSLPRQVMNTEAFF. CDR3 sequence (DNA): TGTGCCAGCAGTCTCCCTCGACAGGTAATGAACACTGAAGCTTTCTTT. Complete variable domain (other parts from reference TRBV28 and TRBJ1-1): DVKVTQSSRYLVKRTGEKVFLECVQDMDHENMFWYRQDPGLGLRLIYFSYDVKMKEKGDIPEGYSVSREKKERFSLILESASTNQTSMYLCASSLPRQVMNTEAFFGQGTRLTVV.

The chain joins TRBV30 to TRBJ2-1, with 11 bases fitting TRBD2. Per the germline V gene, CDR1 is GTSNPN and CDR2 is SVGIG (reference sequence). After removal of 0 bases from V and 14 bases from J, the junction contained 3 bases not matched to a gene. This CDR3 comprises 12 residues. The CDR3 DNA sequence: TGTGCCTGGAGTGTTAGCGGGGGGGTGGAGTTCTTC. It specifies CAWSVSGGVEFF.

The chain recombines TRBV5-1 with TRBJ2-7; D ambiguous. Germline V gene data show CDR1 as SGHRS and CDR2 as YFSETQ. V gave up 4 bases and J gave up 3 bases, with 11 bases separating them. This CDR3 has 13 amino acids. The CDR3 here is CASSRTDSYEQYF. CDR3 nucleotides: TGCGCCAGCAGCCGAACCGATAGCTACGAGCAGTACTTC.

The chain employs TRBV13 and TRBJ1-1, with TRBD1 identical over 7 bases. The CDR3 has 15 residues. Germline-derived CDR1 and CDR2 are PRHDT and FYEKMQ (reference sequence). V shed 5 bases and J 4 bases; nucleotides not matched to a gene: 10. CDR3 sequence reads: CASSLPQGRGTEAFF. The CDR3 DNA sequence: TGTGCCAGCAGCCTACCACAGGGGAGAGGCACTGAAGCTTTCTTT.

This clone was seen just once. V gene TRBV19 combines with J gene TRBJ2-7; 8 bases map to TRBD1. The germline CDR1 and CDR2 sequences are LNHDA and SQIVND (reference sequence). The CDR3 covers 14 residues. Trimming took 3 bases from V and 5 from J; bases not matched to a gene: 6. Here the CDR3 reads CASSIRTGYNEQYF. The CDR3 nucleotides read TGTGCCAGTAGTATCCGGACAGGGTATAACGAGCAGTACTTC.

Notes on this clone: A much larger clone lies a single base off, so this may be a read error. The rearrangement joins TRBV7-2 to TRBJ1-2; 9 bases map to TRBD1. V shed 6 bases and J 0 bases; nucleotides not matched to a gene: 2. Germline loops: CDR1 SGHTA, CDR2 FQGNSA. The CDR3 covers 14 residues. The CDR3 loop reads CASRTGGTNYGYTF. The CDR3 DNA reads as TGTGCCAGCAGGACAGGGGGGACTAACTATGGCTACACCTTC.